This T cell receptor beta chain was sequenced in a study of CD8 T cells in ankylosing spondylitis. Using quantitative 5'-RACE with molecular barcodes, the authors made TCR beta libraries. TCRdb fed the 5' RACE reads into MiXCR, producing one record per CDR3 protein. Found here are about 140,000 distinct CDR3 sequences, roughly 11% of them singletons; the top ten hold around 4.1%. Germline loops: CDR1 SGHRS, CDR2 YFSETQ. The CDR3 runs 12 residues. Study-wide results and caveats: Typical of ankylosing spondylitis blood, it appeared, was a TCR beta motif of several highly homologous variants. As reported, disease-linked clones showed significant enrichment in matched ankylosing spondylitis synovial fluid. In peripheral blood, disease-linked CD8+ clones occurred at relatively low frequencies.

Worth noting for this clonotype: The target antigen is unknown. The germline gene is not matched at one end of the junction; a read error may be the cause.

The sequence was collected from a female donor with ankylosing spondylitis or in good health (not recorded which). Sequencing was performed on blood, either unsorted or a sorted T cell fraction (not recorded which). The chain couples TRBV5-1 to TRBJ2-3, with unresolved D. The CDR3 loop reads CTSSPPADTQYF. CDR3 bases: TGCACCAGCAGCCCCCCTGCAGATACGCAGTATTTT. Variable domain in full (rest from reference TRBV5-1 and TRBJ2-3): KAGVTQTPRYLIKTRGQQVTLSCSPISGHRSVSWYQQTPGQGLQFLFEYFSETQRNKGNFPGRFSGRQFSNSRSEMNVSTLELGDSALYLCTSSPPADTQYFGPGTRLTVL.